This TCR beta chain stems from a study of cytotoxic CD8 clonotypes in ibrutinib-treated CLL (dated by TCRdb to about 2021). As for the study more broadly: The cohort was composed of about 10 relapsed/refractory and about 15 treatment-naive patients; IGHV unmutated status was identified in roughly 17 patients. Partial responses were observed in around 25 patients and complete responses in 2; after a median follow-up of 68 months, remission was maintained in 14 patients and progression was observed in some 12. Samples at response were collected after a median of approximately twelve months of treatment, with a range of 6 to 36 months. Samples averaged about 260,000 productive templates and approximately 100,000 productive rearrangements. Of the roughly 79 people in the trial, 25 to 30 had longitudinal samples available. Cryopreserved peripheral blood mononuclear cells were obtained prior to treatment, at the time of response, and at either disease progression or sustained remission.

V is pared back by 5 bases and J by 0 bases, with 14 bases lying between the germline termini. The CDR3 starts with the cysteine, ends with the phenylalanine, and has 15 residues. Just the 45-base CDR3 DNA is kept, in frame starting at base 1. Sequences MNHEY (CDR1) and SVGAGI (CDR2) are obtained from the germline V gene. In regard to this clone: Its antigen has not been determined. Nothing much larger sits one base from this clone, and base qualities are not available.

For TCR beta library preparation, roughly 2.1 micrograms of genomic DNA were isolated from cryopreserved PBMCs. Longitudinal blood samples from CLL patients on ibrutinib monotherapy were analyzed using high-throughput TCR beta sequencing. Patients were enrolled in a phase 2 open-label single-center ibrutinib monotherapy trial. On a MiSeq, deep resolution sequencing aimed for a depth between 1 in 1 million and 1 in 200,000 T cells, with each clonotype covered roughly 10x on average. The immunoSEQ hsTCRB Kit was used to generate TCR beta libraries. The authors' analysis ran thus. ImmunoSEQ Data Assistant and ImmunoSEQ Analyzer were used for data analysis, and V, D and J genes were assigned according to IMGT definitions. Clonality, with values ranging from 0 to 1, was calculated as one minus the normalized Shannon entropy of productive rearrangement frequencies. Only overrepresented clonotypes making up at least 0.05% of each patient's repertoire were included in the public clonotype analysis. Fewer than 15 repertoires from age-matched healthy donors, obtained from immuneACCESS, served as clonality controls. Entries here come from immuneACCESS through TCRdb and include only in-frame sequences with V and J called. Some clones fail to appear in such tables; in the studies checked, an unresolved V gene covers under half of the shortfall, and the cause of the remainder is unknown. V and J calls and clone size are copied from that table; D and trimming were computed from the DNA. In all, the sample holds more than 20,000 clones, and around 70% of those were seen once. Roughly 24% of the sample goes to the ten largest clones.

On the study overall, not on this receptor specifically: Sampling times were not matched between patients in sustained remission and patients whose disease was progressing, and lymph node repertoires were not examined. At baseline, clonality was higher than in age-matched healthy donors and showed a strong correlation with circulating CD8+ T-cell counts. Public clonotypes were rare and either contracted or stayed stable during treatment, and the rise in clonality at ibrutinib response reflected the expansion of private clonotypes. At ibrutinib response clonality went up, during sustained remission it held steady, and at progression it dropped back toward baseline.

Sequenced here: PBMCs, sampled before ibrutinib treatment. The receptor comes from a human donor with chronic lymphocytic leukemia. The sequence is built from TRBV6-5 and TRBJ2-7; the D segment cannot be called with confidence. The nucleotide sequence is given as TGTGCCAGCAGTGCCCTGGGCGCGAGCTCCTACGAGCAGTACTTC. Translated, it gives CASSALGASSYEQYF.